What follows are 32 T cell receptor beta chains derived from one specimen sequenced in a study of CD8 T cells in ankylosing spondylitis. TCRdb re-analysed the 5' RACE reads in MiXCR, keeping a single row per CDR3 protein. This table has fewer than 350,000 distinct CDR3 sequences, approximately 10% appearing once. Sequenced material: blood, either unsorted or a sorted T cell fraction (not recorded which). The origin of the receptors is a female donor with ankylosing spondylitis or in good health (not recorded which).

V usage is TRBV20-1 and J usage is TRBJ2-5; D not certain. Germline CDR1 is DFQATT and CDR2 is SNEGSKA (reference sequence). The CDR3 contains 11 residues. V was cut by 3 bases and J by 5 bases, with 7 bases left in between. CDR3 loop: CSASIQETQYF. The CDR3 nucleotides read TGCAGTGCTAGTATACAGGAGACCCAGTACTTC.

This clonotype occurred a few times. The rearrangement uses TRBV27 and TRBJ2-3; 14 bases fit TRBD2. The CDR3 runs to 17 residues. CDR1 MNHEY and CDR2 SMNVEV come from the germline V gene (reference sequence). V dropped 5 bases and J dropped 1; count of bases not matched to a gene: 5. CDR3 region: CASSPPGLAGGTDTQYF. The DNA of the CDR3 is TGTGCCAGCAGTCCCCCGGGACTAGCGGGAGGCACAGATACGCAGTATTTT.

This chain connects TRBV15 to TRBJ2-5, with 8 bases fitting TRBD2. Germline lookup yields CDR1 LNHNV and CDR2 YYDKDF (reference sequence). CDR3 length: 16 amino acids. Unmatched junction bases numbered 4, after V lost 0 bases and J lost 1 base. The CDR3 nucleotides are TGTGCCACCAGCAGAGAAAAGGCGGGGGGCCAAGAGACCCAGTACTTC. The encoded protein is CATSREKAGGQETQYF.

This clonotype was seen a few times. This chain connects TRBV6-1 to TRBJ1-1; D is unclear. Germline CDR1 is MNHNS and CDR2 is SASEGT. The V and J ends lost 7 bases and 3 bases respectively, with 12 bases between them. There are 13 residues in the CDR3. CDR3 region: CASKEGMDTEAFF. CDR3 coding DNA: TGTGCCAGCAAGGAGGGCATGGACACTGAAGCTTTCTTT.

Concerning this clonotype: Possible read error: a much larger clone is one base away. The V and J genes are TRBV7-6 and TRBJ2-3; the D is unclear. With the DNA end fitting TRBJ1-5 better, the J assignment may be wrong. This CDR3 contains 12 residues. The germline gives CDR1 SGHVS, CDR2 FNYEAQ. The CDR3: CASSPLQDTQHF. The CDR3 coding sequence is TGTGCCAGCAGCCCATTACAAGATACGCAGCATTTT.

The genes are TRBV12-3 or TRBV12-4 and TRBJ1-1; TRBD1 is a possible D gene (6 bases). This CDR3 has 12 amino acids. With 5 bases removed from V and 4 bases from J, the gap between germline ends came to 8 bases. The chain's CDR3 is CASSRQATEAFF. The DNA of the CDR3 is TGTGCCAGCAGTCGACAGGCCACTGAAGCTTTCTTT.

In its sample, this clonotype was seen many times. As DNA, the CDR3 is TGCAGTGCTCCGGACAACACTGAAGCTTTCTTT. Its translation is CSAPDNTEAFF. The chain carries TRBV20-1 and TRBJ1-1, with no clear D. This CDR3 has 11 residues. V lost 5 bases to trimming and J lost 2 bases, with 6 bases between them. Germline values: CDR1 DFQATT, CDR2 SNEGSKA (reference sequence).

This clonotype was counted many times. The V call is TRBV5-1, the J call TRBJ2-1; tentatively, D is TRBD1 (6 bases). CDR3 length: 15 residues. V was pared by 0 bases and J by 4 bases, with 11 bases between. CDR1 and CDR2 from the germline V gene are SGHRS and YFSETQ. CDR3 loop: CASSLDPGVYNEQFF. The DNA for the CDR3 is TGCGCCAGCAGCTTGGATCCAGGGGTATACAATGAGCAGTTCTTC. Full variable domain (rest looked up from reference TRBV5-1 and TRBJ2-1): KAGVTQTPRYLIKTRGQQVTLSCSPISGHRSVSWYQQTPGQGLQFLFEYFSETQRNKGNFPGRFSGRQFSNSRSEMNVSTLELGDSALYLCASSLDPGVYNEQFFGPGTRLTVL.

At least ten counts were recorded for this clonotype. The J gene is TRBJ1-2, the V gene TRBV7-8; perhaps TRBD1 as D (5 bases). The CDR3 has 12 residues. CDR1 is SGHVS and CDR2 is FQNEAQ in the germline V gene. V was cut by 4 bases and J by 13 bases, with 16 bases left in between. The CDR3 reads CASSYQAGLATF. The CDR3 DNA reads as TGTGCCAGCAGCTACCAAGCGGGGCTTGCCACCTTC.

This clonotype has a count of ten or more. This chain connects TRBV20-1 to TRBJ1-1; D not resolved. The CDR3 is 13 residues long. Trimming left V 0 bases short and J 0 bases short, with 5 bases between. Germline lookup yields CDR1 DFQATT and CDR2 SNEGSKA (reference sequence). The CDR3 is CSARDGLNTEAFF. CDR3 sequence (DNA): TGCAGTGCTAGAGATGGGTTGAACACTGAAGCTTTCTTT.

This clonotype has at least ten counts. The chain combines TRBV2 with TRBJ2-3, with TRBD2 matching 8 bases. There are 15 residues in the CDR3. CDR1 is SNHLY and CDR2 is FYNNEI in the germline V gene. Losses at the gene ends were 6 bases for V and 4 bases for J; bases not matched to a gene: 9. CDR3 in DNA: TGTGCCAGCAGGGGCAGCGGGAGTTTCGCAGATACGCAGTATTTT. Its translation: CASRGSGSFADTQYF.

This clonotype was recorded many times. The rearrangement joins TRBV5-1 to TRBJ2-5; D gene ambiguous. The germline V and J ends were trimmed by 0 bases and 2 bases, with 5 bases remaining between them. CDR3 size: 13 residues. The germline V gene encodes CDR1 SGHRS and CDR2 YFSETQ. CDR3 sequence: CASSLAAQETQYF. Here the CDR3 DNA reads TGCGCCAGCAGCTTGGCGGCTCAAGAGACCCAGTACTTC.

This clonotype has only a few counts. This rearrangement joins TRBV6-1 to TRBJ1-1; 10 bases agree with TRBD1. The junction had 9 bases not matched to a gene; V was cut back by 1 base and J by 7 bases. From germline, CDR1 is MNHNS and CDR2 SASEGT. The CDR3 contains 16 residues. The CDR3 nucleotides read TGTGCCAGCAGTGAAGTCGGGACAGGGGCCGCCCTTGAAGCTTTCTTT. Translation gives CASSEVGTGAALEAFF.

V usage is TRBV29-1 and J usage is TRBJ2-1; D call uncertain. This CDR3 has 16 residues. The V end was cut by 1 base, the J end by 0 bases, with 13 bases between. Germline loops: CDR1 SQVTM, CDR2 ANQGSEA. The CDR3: CSVEVIELLSYNEQFF. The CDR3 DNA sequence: TGCAGCGTTGAAGTTATCGAACTCCTCTCCTACAATGAGCAGTTCTTC.

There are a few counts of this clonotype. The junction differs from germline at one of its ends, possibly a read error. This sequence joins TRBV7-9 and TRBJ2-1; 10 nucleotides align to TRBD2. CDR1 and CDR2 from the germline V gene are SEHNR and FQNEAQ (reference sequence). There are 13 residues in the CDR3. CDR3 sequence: CASSLTSGPPWVF. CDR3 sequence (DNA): TGTGCCAGCAGCTTGACTAGCGGGCCGCCGTGGGTCTTC.

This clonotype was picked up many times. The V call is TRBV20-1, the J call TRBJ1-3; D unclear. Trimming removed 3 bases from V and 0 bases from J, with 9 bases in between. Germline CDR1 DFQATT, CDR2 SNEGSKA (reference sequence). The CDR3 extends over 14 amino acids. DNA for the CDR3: TGCAGTGCTAGCGTCCCCTACTCTGGAAACACCATATATTTT. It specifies CSASVPYSGNTIYF.

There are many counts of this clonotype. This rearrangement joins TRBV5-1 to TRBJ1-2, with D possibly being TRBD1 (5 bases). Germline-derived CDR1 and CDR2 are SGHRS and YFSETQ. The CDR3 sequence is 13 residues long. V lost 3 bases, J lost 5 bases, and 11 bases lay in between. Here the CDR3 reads CASSSGTVYGYTF. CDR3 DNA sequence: TGCGCCAGCAGCTCCGGGACGGTTTATGGCTACACCTTC.

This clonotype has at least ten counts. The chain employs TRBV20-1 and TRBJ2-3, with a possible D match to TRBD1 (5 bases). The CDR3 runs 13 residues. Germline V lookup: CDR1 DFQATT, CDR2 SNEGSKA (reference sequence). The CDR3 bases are TGCAAACCAACAGGATCTAGCACAGATACGCAGTATTTT. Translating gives CKPTGSSTDTQYF.

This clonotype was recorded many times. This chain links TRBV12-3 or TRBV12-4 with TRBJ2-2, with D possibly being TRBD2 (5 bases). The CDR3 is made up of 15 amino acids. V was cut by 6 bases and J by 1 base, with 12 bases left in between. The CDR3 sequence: CASRPDYLNTGELFF. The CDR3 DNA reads TGTGCCAGCAGACCCGACTACCTGAACACCGGGGAGCTGTTTTTT.

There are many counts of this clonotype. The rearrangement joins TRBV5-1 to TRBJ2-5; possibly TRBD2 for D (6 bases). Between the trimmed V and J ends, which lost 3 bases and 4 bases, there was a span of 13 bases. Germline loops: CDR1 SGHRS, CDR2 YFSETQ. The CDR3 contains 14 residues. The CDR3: CASSSTRDLETQYF. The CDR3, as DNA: TGCGCCAGCAGCTCCACCCGGGACTTAGAGACCCAGTACTTC.

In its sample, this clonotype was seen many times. CDR3 nucleotides: TGTGCCAGCAGCGAAGACAGGGGACAGTACAATGAGCAGTTCTTC. The encoded protein is CASSEDRGQYNEQFF. The chain recombines TRBV7-2 with TRBJ2-1; 8 bases align to TRBD1. Per germline, CDR1 SGHTA and CDR2 FQGNSA. V trimming: 5 bases; J trimming: 4 bases; junction bases outside the gene matches: 7. This CDR3 has 15 amino acids.

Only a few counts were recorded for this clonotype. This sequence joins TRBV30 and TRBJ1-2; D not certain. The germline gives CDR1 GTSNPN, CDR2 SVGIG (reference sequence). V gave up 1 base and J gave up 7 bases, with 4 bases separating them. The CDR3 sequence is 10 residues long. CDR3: CAWSAPGYTF. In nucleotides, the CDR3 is TGTGCCTGGAGTGCACCTGGCTACACCTTC.

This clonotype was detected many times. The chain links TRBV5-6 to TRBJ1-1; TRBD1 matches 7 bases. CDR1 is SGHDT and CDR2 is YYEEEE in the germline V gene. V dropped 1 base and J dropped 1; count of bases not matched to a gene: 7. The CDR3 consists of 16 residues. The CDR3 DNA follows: TGTGCCAGCAGCTTGTGGGGAGGGACAGAGAACACTGAAGCTTTCTTT. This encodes CASSLWGGTENTEAFF.

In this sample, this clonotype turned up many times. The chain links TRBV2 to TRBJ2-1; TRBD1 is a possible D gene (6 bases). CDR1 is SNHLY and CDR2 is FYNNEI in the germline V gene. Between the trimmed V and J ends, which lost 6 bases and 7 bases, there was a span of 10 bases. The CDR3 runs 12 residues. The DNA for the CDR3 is TGTGCCAGCAGGGCGACAGGAAATGAGCAGTTCTTC. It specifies CASRATGNEQFF.

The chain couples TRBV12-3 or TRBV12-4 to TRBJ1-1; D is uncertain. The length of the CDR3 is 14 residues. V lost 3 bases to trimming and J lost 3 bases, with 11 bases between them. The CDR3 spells CASSFPGRHTEAFF. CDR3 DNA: TGTGCCAGCAGTTTCCCCGGGCGACACACTGAAGCTTTCTTT.

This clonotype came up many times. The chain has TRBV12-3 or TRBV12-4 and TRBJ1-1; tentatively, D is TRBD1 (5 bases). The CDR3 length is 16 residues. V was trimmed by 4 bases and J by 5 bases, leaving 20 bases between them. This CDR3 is CASSSGGGLGTTEAFF. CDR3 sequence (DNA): TGTGCCAGCAGTTCCGGGGGGGGGTTAGGTACGACTGAAGCTTTCTTT.

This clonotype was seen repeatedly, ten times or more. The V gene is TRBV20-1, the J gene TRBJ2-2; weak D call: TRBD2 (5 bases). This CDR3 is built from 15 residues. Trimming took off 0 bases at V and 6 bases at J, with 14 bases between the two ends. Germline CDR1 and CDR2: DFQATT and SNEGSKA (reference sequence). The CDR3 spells CSAREPTSDSGELFF. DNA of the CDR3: TGCAGTGCTAGAGAGCCAACCTCGGACTCCGGGGAGCTGTTTTTT.

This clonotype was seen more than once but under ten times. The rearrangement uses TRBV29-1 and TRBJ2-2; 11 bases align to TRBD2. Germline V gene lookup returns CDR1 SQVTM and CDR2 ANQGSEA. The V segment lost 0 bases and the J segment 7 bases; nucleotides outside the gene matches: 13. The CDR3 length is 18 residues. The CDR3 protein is CSVEDQNSGGAWGGELFF. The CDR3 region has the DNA TGCAGCGTTGAAGATCAGAATAGCGGGGGGGCTTGGGGCGGGGAGCTGTTTTTT.

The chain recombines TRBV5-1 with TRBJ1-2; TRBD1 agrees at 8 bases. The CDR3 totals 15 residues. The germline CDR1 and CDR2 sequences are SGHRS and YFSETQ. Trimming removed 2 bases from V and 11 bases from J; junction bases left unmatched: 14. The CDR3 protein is CASSFTGTGDSRYTF. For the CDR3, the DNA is TGCGCCAGCAGCTTTACCGGGACAGGTGATTCTCGGTACACCTTC.

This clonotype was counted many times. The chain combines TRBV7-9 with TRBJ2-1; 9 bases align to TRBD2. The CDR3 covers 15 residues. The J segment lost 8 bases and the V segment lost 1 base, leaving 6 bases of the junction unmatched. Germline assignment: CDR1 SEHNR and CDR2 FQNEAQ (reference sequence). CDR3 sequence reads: CASSLVGGRGDEQFF. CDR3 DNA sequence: TGTGCCAGCAGCTTAGTCGGCGGGAGGGGTGATGAGCAGTTCTTC.

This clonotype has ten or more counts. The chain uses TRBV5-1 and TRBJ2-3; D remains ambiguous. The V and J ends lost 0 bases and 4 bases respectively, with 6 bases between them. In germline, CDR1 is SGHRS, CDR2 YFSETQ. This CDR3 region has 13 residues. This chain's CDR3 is CASSLEIADTQYF. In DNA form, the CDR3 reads TGCGCCAGCAGCTTGGAAATCGCAGATACGCAGTATTTT.

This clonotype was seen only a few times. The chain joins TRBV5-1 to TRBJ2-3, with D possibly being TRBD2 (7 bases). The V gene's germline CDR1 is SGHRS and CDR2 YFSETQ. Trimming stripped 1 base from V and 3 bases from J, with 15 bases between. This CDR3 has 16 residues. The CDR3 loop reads CASSLMGGGATDTQYF. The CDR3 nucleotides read TGCGCCAGCAGCTTGATGGGGGGGGGGGCGACAGATACGCAGTATTTT.